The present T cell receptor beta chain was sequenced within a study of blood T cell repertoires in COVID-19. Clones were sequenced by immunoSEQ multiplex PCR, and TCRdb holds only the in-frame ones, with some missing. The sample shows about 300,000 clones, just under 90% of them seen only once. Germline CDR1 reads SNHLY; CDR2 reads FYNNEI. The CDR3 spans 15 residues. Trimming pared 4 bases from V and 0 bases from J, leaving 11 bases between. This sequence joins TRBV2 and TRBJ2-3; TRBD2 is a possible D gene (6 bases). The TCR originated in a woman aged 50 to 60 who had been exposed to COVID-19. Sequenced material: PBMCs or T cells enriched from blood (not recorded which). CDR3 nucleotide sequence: TGTGCCAGCAGTGGCCAAGGGACTAGCACAGATACGCAGTATTTT. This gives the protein CASSGQGTSTDTQYF.